This T cell receptor beta chain was identified in a study of technical replicates of blood from several donors (dated by TCRdb to the late 2010s). Regarding this clone: Its antigen is not yet known. No base quality information exists; no much larger clone differs at one position.

Libraries were prepared through the immunoSEQ multiplex PCR assay. Not all clones reach the TCRdb copy of this immuneACCESS table, which keeps in-frame sequences only. Checked studies attribute under half of the gap to unresolved V genes and leave the rest unexplained. The sample includes roughly 56,000 clones, with about 95% observed a single time. The ten largest clones capture around 3.2% of the sample. The CDR3 starts with the cysteine, ends with the phenylalanine, and has 17 residues. Solely the CDR3 DNA is kept, with 51 bases framed from the first base. CDR1 is given as SGDLS and CDR2 as YYNGEE, both from the germline V gene. The V and J ends are trimmed by 0 bases and 0 bases, leaving 13 bases between them.

The receptor comes from a human donor in good health. Some clones in this sample may be carry-over from other donors' samples. The sequence joins TRBV9 to TRBJ1-3; no D segment can be confidently identified. What was sequenced was PBMCs. The CDR3 reads as follows: CASSVGRRYTSGNTIYF. The DNA is as follows: TGTGCCAGCAGCGTAGGCAGGCGCTACACCTCTGGAAACACCATATATTTT.